This TCR beta chain was sequenced during a study of Tregs in tolerant kidney transplant recipients. Sequencing was performed with immunoSEQ multiplex PCR; in TCRdb, only in-frame clones are kept and a portion is missing. Its clone listing holds roughly 32,000 clones. Germline V gives CDR1 SGHTA, CDR2 FQGNSA. The CDR3 runs to 13 residues. Deletions cut 4 bases from V and 4 bases from J, with 11 bases between. To note about this clone: The sequence runs out 3 residues before the end of the CDR3; the remainder is reconstructed from the germline J gene.

This sequence joins TRBV7-2 and TRBJ2-7, with D perhaps matching TRBD1 (6 bases). Sequencing was performed on CD8+ T cells from blood, taken before the transplant. This clonotype was sampled from a human donor who received a combined kidney and bone marrow transplant. The CDR3 is CASSWVQGYEQYF. CDR3 DNA, as far as it was read: TGTGCCAGCAGCTGGGTGCAGGGGTACGAG. The whole variable domain, filled in from reference TRBV7-2 and TRBJ2-7, reads GAGVSQSPSNKVTEKGKDVELRCDPISGHTALYWYRQSLGQGLEFLIYFQGNSAPDKSGLPSDRFSAERTGGSVSTLTIQRTQQEDSAVYLCASSWVQGYEQYFGPGTRLTVT.